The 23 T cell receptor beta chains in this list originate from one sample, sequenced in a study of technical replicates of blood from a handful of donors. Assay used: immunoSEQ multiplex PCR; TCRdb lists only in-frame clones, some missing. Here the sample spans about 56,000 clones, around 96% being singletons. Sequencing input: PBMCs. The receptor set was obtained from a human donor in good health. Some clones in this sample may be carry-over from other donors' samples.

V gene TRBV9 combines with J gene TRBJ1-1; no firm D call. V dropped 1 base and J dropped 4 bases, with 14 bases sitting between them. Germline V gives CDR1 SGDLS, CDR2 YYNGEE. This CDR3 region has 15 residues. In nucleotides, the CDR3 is TGTGCCAGCAGCGTATTTGGGGATGAGGGCACTGAAGCTTTCTTT. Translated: CASSVFGDEGTEAFF.

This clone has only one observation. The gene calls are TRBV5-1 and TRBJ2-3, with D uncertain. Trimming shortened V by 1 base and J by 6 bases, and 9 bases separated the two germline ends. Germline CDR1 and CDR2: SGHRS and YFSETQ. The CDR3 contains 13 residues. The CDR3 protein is CASSLSRWDTQYF. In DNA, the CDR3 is TGCGCCAGCAGCTTGAGCAGGTGGGATACGCAGTATTTT.

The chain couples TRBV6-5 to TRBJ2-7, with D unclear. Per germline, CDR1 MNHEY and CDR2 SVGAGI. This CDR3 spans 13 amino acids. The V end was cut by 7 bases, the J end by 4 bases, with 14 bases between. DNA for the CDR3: TGTGCCAGCACCCTCGACACACGGTACGAGCAGTACTTC. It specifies CASTLDTRYEQYF.

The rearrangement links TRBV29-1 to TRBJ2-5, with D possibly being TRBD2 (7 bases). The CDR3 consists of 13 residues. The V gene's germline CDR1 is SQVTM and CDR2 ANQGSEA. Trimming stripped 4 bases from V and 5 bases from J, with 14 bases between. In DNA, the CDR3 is TGCAGCGTTGGGGGGGGGCTCGGGGAGACCCAGTACTTC. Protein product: CSVGGGLGETQYF.

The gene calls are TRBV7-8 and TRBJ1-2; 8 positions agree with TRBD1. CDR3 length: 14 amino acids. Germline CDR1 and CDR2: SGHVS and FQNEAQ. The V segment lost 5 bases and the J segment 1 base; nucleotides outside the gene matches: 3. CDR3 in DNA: TGTGCCAGCAGCCTACAGGGGGATAACTATGGCTACACCTTC. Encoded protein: CASSLQGDNYGYTF.

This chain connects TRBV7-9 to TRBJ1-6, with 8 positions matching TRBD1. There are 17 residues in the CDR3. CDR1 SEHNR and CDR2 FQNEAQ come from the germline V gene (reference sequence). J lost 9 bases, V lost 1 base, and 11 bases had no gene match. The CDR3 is CASSLVSGTGGSSPLHF. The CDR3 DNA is TGTGCCAGCAGCTTAGTTTCCGGGACAGGAGGCAGTTCACCCCTCCACTTT.

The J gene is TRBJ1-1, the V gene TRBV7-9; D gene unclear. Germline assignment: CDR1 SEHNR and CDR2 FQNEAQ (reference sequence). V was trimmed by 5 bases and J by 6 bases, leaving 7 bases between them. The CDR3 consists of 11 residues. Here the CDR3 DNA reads TGTGCCAGCAGCCTCCTCTCTGAAGCTTTCTTT. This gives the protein CASSLLSEAFF.

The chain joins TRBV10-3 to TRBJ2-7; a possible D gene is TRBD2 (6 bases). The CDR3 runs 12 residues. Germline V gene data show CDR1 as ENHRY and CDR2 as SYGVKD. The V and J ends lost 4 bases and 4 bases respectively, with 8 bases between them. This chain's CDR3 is CAISGGGYEQYF. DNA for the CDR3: TGTGCCATCAGTGGGGGAGGATACGAGCAGTACTTC.

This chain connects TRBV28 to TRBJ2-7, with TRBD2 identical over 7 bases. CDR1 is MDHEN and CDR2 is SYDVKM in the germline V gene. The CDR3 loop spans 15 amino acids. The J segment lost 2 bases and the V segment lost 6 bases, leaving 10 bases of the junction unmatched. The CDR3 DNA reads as TGTGCCAGCAGACCCCCGGGACTACAGACCTACGAGCAGTACTTC. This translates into CASRPPGLQTYEQYF. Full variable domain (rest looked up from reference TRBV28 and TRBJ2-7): DVKVTQSSRYLVKRTGEKVFLECVQDMDHENMFWYRQDPGLGLRLIYFSYDVKMKEKGDIPEGYSVSREKKERFSLILESASTNQTSMYLCASRPPGLQTYEQYFGPGTRLTVT.

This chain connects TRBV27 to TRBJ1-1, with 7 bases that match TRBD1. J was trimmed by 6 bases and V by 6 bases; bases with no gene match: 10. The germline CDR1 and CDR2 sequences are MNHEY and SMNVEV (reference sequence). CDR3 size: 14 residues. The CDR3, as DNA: TGTGCCAGCAGGACGTACAGGGGTGGCGCTGAAGCTTTCTTT. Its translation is CASRTYRGGAEAFF.

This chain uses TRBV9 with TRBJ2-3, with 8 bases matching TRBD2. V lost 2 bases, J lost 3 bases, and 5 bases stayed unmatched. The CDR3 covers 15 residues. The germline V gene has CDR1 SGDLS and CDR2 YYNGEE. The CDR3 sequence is CASSVSGTATDTQYF. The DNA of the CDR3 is TGTGCCAGCAGCGTTAGCGGGACGGCAACAGATACGCAGTATTTT.

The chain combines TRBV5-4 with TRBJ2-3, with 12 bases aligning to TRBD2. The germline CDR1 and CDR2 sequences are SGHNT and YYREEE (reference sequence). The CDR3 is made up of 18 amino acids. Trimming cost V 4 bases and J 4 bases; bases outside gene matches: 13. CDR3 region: CASSQTSGGRTRADTQYF. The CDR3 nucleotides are TGTGCCAGCAGCCAGACTAGCGGGGGACGCACTCGGGCAGATACGCAGTATTTT.

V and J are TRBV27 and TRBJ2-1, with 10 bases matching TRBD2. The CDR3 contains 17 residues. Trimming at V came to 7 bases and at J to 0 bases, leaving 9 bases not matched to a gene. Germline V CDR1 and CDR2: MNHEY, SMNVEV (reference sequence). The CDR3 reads CASTASGGAYSYNEQFF. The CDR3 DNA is TGTGCCAGCACCGCTAGCGGGGGAGCATACTCCTACAATGAGCAGTTCTTC.

CDR3 sequence reads: CASSVGLATGELFF. The CDR3 region has the DNA TGTGCCAGCAGCGTAGGACTAGCCACCGGGGAGCTGTTTTTT. The V and J genes are TRBV9 and TRBJ2-2, with 7 bases lining up with TRBD2. V shed 0 bases and J 4 bases; nucleotides not matched to a gene: 0. Germline loops: CDR1 SGDLS, CDR2 YYNGEE. The CDR3 length is 14 residues. Together with reference TRBV9 and TRBJ2-2, the CDR3 gives the full variable domain: DSGVTQTPKHLITATGQRVTLRCSPRSGDLSVYWYQQSLDQGLQFLIQYYNGEERAKGNILERFSAQQFPDLHSELNLSSLELGDSALYFCASSVGLATGELFFGEGSRLTVL.

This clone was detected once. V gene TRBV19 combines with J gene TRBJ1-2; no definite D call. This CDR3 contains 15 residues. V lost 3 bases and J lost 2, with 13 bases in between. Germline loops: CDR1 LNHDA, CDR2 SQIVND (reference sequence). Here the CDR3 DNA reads TGTGCCAGTAGTATCTGGCCGGCGGGGAACTATGGCTACACCTTC. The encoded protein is CASSIWPAGNYGYTF.

CDR3 in DNA: TGTGCCACCGGATATAATTCGGGGCAGCCCCAGCATTTT. Amino acid sequence: CATGYNSGQPQHF. The V gene is TRBV15, the J gene TRBJ1-5; D remains ambiguous. The V end was cut by 8 bases, the J end by 7 bases, with 15 bases between. CDR3 length equals 13 residues. CDR1 LNHNV and CDR2 YYDKDF come from the germline V gene (reference sequence).

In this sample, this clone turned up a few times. CDR3 DNA: TGCGCCAGCAGCCCGGGAACTAGCGGTACCTACGAGCAGTACTTC. Protein product: CASSPGTSGTYEQYF. The chain combines TRBV5-1 with TRBJ2-7; 8 nucleotides align to TRBD2. The CDR3 consists of 15 residues. Germline CDR1 and CDR2: SGHRS and YFSETQ. Germline trimming cut 4 bases from V and 2 bases from J; bases unmatched to any gene: 8. Filled out from reference TRBV5-1 and TRBJ2-7, the complete variable domain reads KAGVTQTPRYLIKTRGQQVTLSCSPISGHRSVSWYQQTPGQGLQFLFEYFSETQRNKGNFPGRFSGRQFSNSRSEMNVSTLELGDSALYLCASSPGTSGTYEQYFGPGTRLTVT.

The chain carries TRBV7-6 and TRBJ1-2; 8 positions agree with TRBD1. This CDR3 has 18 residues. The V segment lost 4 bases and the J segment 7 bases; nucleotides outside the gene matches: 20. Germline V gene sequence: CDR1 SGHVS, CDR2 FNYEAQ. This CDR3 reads CASSSTGTGGHVASGYTF. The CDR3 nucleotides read TGTGCCAGCAGCTCCACAGGGACAGGCGGCCACGTTGCGAGTGGCTACACCTTC.

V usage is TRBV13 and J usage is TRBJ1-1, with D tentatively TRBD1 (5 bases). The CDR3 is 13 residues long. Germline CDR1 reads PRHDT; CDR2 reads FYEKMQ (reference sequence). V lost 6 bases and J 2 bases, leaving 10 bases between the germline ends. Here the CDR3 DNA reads TGTGCCAGCAGAGTCGGGGGAAACACTGAAGCTTTCTTT. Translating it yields CASRVGGNTEAFF.

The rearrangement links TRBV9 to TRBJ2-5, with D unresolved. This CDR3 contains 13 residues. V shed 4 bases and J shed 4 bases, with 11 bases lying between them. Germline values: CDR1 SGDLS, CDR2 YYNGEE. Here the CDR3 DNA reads TGTGCCAGCAGCCGAGGCACTCGAGAGACCCAGTACTTC. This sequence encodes CASSRGTRETQYF.

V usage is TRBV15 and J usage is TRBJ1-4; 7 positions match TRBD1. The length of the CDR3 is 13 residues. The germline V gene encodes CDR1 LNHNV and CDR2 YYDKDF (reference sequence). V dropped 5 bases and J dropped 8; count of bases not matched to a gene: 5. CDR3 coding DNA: TGTGCCACCAGCGGGACAGAAACCGAAAAACTGTTTTTT. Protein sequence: CATSGTETEKLFF.

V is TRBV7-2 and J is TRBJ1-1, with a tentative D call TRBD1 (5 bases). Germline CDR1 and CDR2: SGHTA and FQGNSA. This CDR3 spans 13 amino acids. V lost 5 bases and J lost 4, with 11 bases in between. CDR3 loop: CASSRPGPTEAFF. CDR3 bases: TGTGCCAGCAGCCGTCCAGGGCCCACTGAAGCTTTCTTT.

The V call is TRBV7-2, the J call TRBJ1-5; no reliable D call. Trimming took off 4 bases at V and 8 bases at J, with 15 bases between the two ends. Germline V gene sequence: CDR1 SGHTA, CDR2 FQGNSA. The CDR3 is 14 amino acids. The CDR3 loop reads CASSSRPEGEPQHF. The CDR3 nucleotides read TGTGCCAGCAGCTCAAGGCCCGAGGGTGAGCCCCAGCATTTT.